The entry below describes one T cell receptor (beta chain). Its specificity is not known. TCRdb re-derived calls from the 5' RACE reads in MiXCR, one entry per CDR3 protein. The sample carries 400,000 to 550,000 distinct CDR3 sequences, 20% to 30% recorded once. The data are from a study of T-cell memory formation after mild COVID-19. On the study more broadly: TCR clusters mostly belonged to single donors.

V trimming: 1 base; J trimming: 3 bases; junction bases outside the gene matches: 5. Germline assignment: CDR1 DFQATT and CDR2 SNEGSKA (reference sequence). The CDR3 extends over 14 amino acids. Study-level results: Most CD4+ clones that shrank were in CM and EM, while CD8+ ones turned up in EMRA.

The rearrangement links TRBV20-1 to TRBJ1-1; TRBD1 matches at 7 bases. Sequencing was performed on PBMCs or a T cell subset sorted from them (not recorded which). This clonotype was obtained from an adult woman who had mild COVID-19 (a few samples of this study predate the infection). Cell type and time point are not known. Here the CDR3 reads CSARVGTVYTEAFF. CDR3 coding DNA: TGCAGTGCTAGAGTAGGGACAGTATACACTGAAGCTTTCTTT.